This TCR beta chain comes out of a study of graft-versus-host responses after intestinal transplantation. Study summary: Uniformly, recipients were administered anti-thymocyte globulin induction with subsequent tacrolimus and steroids for about 3 years.

Turning to this clone: Its antigen is undetermined.

The V and J ends lost 4 bases and 1 base respectively, with 15 bases between them. The CDR3 loop spans 16 amino acids. Germline V lookup: CDR1 SGHRS, CDR2 YFSETQ. Only in-frame clones appear in the TCRdb table, and some are missing; sequencing was by immunoSEQ multiplex PCR. The sample includes 90,000 or so clones, roughly 80% of them seen just once. The source of this sequence is a human donor who received an intestinal transplant. The chain has TRBV5-1 and TRBJ2-1, with D unclear. The sequences come from unstimulated CD4+ T cells sorted from spleen or lymph node cells, collected before intestinal transplant. This CDR3 is CASSLRAGSSYNEQFF. The CDR3 DNA reads TGCGCCAGCAGCCTGAGAGCCGGGTCATCCTACAATGAGCAGTTCTTC.